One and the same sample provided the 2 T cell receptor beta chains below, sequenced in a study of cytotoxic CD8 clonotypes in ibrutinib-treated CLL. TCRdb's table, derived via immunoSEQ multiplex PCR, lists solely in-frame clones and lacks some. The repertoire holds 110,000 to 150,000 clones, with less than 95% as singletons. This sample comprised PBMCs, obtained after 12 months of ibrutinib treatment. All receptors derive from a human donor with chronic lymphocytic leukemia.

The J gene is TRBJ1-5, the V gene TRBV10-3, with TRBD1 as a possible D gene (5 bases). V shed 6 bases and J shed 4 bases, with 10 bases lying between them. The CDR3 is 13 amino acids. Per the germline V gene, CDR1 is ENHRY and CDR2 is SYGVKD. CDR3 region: CAIRGQANQPQHF. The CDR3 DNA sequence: TGTGCCATCAGAGGACAAGCAAATCAGCCCCAGCATTTT.

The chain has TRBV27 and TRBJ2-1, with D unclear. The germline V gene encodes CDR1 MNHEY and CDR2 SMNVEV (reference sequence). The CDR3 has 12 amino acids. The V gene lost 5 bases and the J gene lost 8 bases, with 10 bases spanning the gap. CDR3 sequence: CASSKRLDEQFF. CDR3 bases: TGTGCCAGCAGTAAAAGGTTGGATGAGCAGTTCTTC.